These 15 T cell receptor beta chains were sequenced from one sample in a study of early T cells in non-severe SARS-CoV-2 infection. Via MiXCR, TCRdb re-called the 5' RACE reads, giving one row per CDR3 protein. Of over 30,000 distinct CDR3 sequences listed, less than 6.5% are singletons. The sequenced sample was whole blood, obtained at baseline. The receptors here all came from an adult who was a healthcare worker with PCR-confirmed SARS-CoV-2 infection or an uninfected control (not recorded which).

This clonotype came up many times. The chain links TRBV6-5 to TRBJ1-3; D is uncertain. The length of the CDR3 is 13 residues. V lost 4 bases, J lost 6 bases, and 10 bases lay in between. Looked up from germline, CDR1 is MNHEY and CDR2 is SVGAGI. The CDR3 sequence is CASSSSRSNTIYF. CDR3 bases: TGTGCCAGCAGTTCGAGTCGTTCAAACACCATATATTTT.

The table lists this clonotype with a few counts. V gene TRBV7-8 combines with J gene TRBJ2-7; 16 bases match TRBD2. The junction had 3 bases not matched to a gene; V was cut back by 1 base and J by 6 bases. The CDR3 covers 16 residues. Germline loops: CDR1 SGHVS, CDR2 FQNEAQ. CDR3 in DNA: TGTGCCAGCAGCTTAGTAGGGACTAGCGGGAGGGGCGAGCAGTACTTC. This sequence encodes CASSLVGTSGRGEQYF.

This clonotype was seen at least ten times. This rearrangement joins TRBV5-4 to TRBJ2-7; 7 positions match TRBD2. The J segment lost 2 bases and the V segment lost 4 bases, leaving 12 bases of the junction unmatched. The CDR3 contains 16 residues. From germline, CDR1 is SGHNT and CDR2 YYREEE (reference sequence). DNA for the CDR3: TGTGCCAGCAGCCCCGGACTAGAAGTGACGACCTACGAGCAGTACTTC. Residues: CASSPGLEVTTYEQYF.

This clonotype was found a few times. In DNA form, the CDR3 reads TGTGCCAGCAGTTTACTGGGTATCCTTACCACAGATACGCAGTATTTT. Translated: CASSLLGILTTDTQYF. The rearrangement uses TRBV28 and TRBJ2-3; no reliable D call. V lost 2 bases and J lost 2, with 14 bases in between. The germline V gene encodes CDR1 MDHEN and CDR2 SYDVKM. The CDR3 sequence is 16 residues long.

Many counts were recorded for this clonotype. V gene TRBV30 combines with J gene TRBJ2-1, with D perhaps TRBD1 or TRBD2 (6 bases each). The V end was cut by 3 bases, the J end by 9 bases, with 15 bases between. CDR1 and CDR2 from the germline V gene are GTSNPN and SVGIG (reference sequence). The CDR3 is 13 residues long. CDR3 protein: CAWSGGRMGEQFF. The CDR3 nucleotides are TGTGCCTGGAGCGGGGGCCGCATGGGTGAGCAGTTCTTC.

This clonotype was seen many times. The chain uses TRBV12-5 and TRBJ2-5, with D tentatively TRBD2 (6 bases). In germline, CDR1 is LGHNT, CDR2 FRNRAP. The CDR3 has 15 residues. Trimming took off 5 bases at V and 5 bases at J, with 18 bases between the two ends. Here the CDR3 reads CASGPGHGTGETQYF. The CDR3 region has the DNA TGTGCTAGTGGTCCTGGGCACGGGACTGGCGAGACCCAGTACTTC.

The table lists this clonotype with many counts. V usage is TRBV6-1 and J usage is TRBJ2-2; D assignment may be TRBD1 or TRBD2 (5 bases each). The germline gives CDR1 MNHNS, CDR2 SASEGT. With 1 base removed from V and 4 bases from J, the gap between germline ends came to 10 bases. This CDR3 region has 15 residues. As DNA, the CDR3 is TGTGCCAGCAGTGAAGGGGGGTCGGGCACCGGGGAGCTGTTTTTT. Translating it yields CASSEGGSGTGELFF.

This clonotype has a count of ten or more. The rearrangement uses TRBV29-1 and TRBJ2-2; maybe TRBD1 (6 bases). CDR3 length: 16 amino acids. Trimming took 3 bases from V and 5 from J, leaving 19 bases between them. The V gene's germline CDR1 is SQVTM and CDR2 ANQGSEA. The CDR3 bases are TGCAGCGTTGATCTCAGGCCAGGGGAAGGGACCGGGGAGCTGTTTTTT. It codes for CSVDLRPGEGTGELFF.

V is TRBV11-3 and J is TRBJ2-1, with D maybe TRBD2 (5 bases). This CDR3 has 16 amino acids. V shed 2 bases and J shed 7 bases, with 18 bases lying between them. Looked up from germline, CDR1 is SGHNT and CDR2 is YENEEA. CDR3 DNA sequence: TGTGCCAGCAGCTTACGATTTACCGGGATCTTAAATGAGCAGTTCTTC. Its protein is CASSLRFTGILNEQFF.

This clonotype was recorded many times. The chain recombines TRBV12-3 or TRBV12-4 with TRBJ2-7; D is perhaps TRBD1 (5 bases). V was clipped by 4 bases and J by 1 base, with 14 bases between them. The CDR3 has 15 residues. The CDR3 DNA sequence: TGTGCCAGCAGTTATGCCGCAGGGAATTCCTACGAGCAGTACGTC. It encodes CASSYAAGNSYEQYV.

This clonotype turned up a few times. The rearrangement uses TRBV29-1 and TRBJ2-1; 7 nucleotides match TRBD1. The CDR3 has 17 residues. Trimming at V came to 1 base and at J to 3 bases, leaving 12 bases not matched to a gene. Germline CDR1 and CDR2: SQVTM and ANQGSEA. The CDR3 nucleotides read TGCAGCGTTGAAGGGGGGAACCAGGGACAGAACTACAATGAGCAGTTCTTC. This gives the protein CSVEGGNQGQNYNEQFF.

This clonotype occurred many times. This sequence joins TRBV7-3 and TRBJ1-1; maybe TRBD1 (5 bases). There are 13 residues in the CDR3. Trimming stripped 2 bases from V and 2 bases from J, with 6 bases between. Germline loops: CDR1 SGHTA, CDR2 FQGTGA. Here the CDR3 reads CASSLQGNTEAFF. The CDR3, as DNA: TGTGCCAGCAGCTTACAGGGTAACACTGAAGCTTTCTTT.

This clonotype was recorded at least ten times. The chain carries TRBV20-1 and TRBJ2-3, with D uncertain. V shed 7 bases and J shed 5 bases, with 13 bases lying between them. Per the germline V gene, CDR1 is DFQATT and CDR2 is SNEGSKA (reference sequence). The CDR3 runs 12 residues. CDR3 nucleotides: TGCAGTGTCGAGAGAGTCGGAGATACGCAGTATTTT. Amino acids: CSVERVGDTQYF.

This clonotype was observed at least ten times. The chain uses TRBV20-1 and TRBJ2-1, with 11 bases aligning to TRBD2. Per the germline V gene, CDR1 is DFQATT and CDR2 is SNEGSKA (reference sequence). The CDR3 covers 16 residues. Unmatched junction bases numbered 10, after V lost 7 bases and J lost 2 bases. Here the CDR3 DNA reads TGCAGTGGCCTGACTAGCGGGAAGCCCCCCTACAATGAGCAGTTCTTC. Its protein is CSGLTSGKPPYNEQFF.

In its sample, this clonotype was seen a few times. This chain connects TRBV20-1 to TRBJ1-5; the D gene is possibly TRBD1 (5 bases). Per germline, CDR1 DFQATT and CDR2 SNEGSKA (reference sequence). V lost 0 bases and J lost 4, with 13 bases in between. The CDR3 is made up of 15 amino acids. The CDR3 region has the DNA TGCAGTGCTAGAGATAAGCAGGGTAGGAATCAGCCCCAGCATTTT. Its protein is CSARDKQGRNQPQHF.